This TCR beta chain was documented in a study of patients and donors after allogeneic stem cell transplantation. Germline assignment: CDR1 MNHEY and CDR2 SMNVEV (reference sequence). Germline trimming cut 2 bases from V and 4 bases from J; bases unmatched to any gene: 3. The CDR3 extends over 15 amino acids. This clonotype was recorded only once. TCRdb used MiXCR to reprocess the RT-PCR reads, holding one entry per CDR3 protein. The data contain about 110,000 distinct CDR3 sequences, less than 45% of them seen just once; the ten biggest clones take up around 26%. The rearrangement links TRBV27 to TRBJ2-1; 9 nucleotides align to TRBD1. The sequence derives from a human donor who was either an allogeneic HSCT recipient or a stem cell or donor lymphocyte infusion donor (not recorded which). It is not recorded whose cells these are; they may come from a transplant donor. The sample consisted of blood, either unsorted or a sorted T cell fraction (not recorded which). The CDR3: CASSLPGTGYNEQFF. The CDR3 region has the DNA TGTGCCAGCAGTTTACCCGGGACAGGGTACAATGAGCAGTTCTTC.